This entry lists 15 T cell receptor beta chains sequenced from one sample in a study of cytomegalovirus exposure and HLA in healthy donors. The method was immunoSEQ multiplex PCR; TCRdb's version includes in-frame clones alone and lacks a portion of them. Of around 170,000 clones listed, around 84% are singletons. The sample comprised PBMCs. These receptors were taken from a man between 18 and 29 years old in good health and CMV-seropositive.

The chain is built from TRBV5-1 and TRBJ2-5; a weak D match, TRBD2 (5 bases). V was pared by 4 bases and J by 1 base, with 8 bases between. The CDR3 extends over 13 amino acids. Germline CDR1 reads SGHRS; CDR2 reads YFSETQ. CDR3 sequence (DNA): TGCGCCAGCAGCCTTGGACTCCAAGAGACCCAGTACTTC. It encodes CASSLGLQETQYF.

The table lists this clone with a few counts. This sequence joins TRBV6-1 and TRBJ2-1, with 7 bases fitting TRBD1. With 2 bases clipped from V and 4 bases from J, the junction kept 8 bases outside the gene matches. Looked up from germline, CDR1 is MNHNS and CDR2 is SASEGT. The CDR3 has 16 residues. CDR3 in DNA: TGTGCCAGCAGTGAACAGCCGGGACAGCTATACAATGAGCAGTTCTTC. It specifies CASSEQPGQLYNEQFF.

The chain is built from TRBV5-6 and TRBJ2-6, with unresolved D. This CDR3 region has 15 residues. The V end lost 6 bases, the J end lost 0 bases, and 10 bases lay between the germline ends. CDR1 SGHDT and CDR2 YYEEEE come from the germline V gene. The CDR3 DNA reads TGTGCCAGCACCAACTGGGCCTCTGGGGCCAACGTCCTGACTTTC. Protein sequence: CASTNWASGANVLTF.

V gene TRBV6-6 combines with J gene TRBJ1-2, with unresolved D. Germline V gives CDR1 MNHNY, CDR2 SVGAGI (reference sequence). Trimming shortened V by 6 bases and J by 2 bases, and 7 bases separated the two germline ends. The CDR3 extends over 12 amino acids. DNA for the CDR3: TGTGCCAGCAGGAAAGAGAACTATGGCTACACCTTC. Encoded protein: CASRKENYGYTF.

The CDR3 sequence is CASSWDRGPYEQYF. The CDR3 DNA reads as TGTGCCAGCAGCTGGGACAGGGGACCCTACGAGCAGTACTTC. V usage is TRBV7-2 and J usage is TRBJ2-7, with 10 bases that match TRBD1. The CDR3 runs to 14 residues. Germline loops: CDR1 SGHTA, CDR2 FQGNSA. V lost 4 bases to trimming and J lost 2 bases; unmatched junction nucleotides: 2.

V is TRBV4-1 and J is TRBJ2-2; D is undetermined. CDR1 is MGHRA, CDR2 YSYEKL, per germline. V was trimmed by 0 bases and J by 1 base, leaving 6 bases between them. This CDR3 is built from 15 residues. The CDR3 DNA sequence: TGCGCCAGCAGCCAAGAAAACAGGAACACCGGGGAGCTGTTTTTT. This translates into CASSQENRNTGELFF.

The chain recombines TRBV2 with TRBJ2-1, with D perhaps matching TRBD1 (5 bases). The CDR3 sequence is 12 residues long. Trimming took 3 bases from V and 16 from J, leaving 16 bases between them. Germline lookup yields CDR1 SNHLY and CDR2 FYNNEI. The CDR3 bases are TGTGCCAGCAGTGACGGCCCTAGGCAGGGATTCTTC. Translation: CASSDGPRQGFF.

The CDR3 DNA sequence: TGCGCCAGCAGTGACCGGTCGGTTCAAGAGACCCAGTACTTC. This sequence encodes CASSDRSVQETQYF. This chain links TRBV10-2 with TRBJ2-5, with no clear D. The CDR3 is 14 residues long. V was shortened by 3 bases and J by 2 bases, with 10 bases between the two germline ends. Looked up from germline, CDR1 is WSHSY and CDR2 is SAAADI.

The rearrangement links TRBV14 to TRBJ2-7; D may be TRBD1 (6 bases). Germline values: CDR1 SGHDN, CDR2 FVKESK. V dropped 1 base and J dropped 2 bases, with 12 bases sitting between them. The CDR3 sequence is 15 residues long. The CDR3 region is CASSQAGHLAYEQYF. The CDR3 bases are TGTGCCAGCAGCCAAGCGGGACACCTAGCCTACGAGCAGTACTTC. The full variable domain, in which reference TRBV14 and TRBJ2-7 provide the parts outside the CDR3, is EAGVTQFPSHSVIEKGQTVTLRCDPISGHDNLYWYRRVMGKEIKFLLHFVKESKQDESGMPNNRFLAERTGGTYSTLKVQPAELEDSGVYFCASSQAGHLAYEQYFGPGTRLTVT.

This clone was seen once. This chain joins TRBV13 and TRBJ2-7; no firm D call. Trimming left V 5 bases short and J 0 bases short, with 5 bases between. The CDR3 loop spans 12 amino acids. Germline CDR1 PRHDT, CDR2 FYEKMQ (reference sequence). In nucleotides, the CDR3 is TGTGCCAGCAGCCACAGCTCCTACGAGCAGTACTTC. Translated: CASSHSSYEQYF.

The chain couples TRBV18 to TRBJ2-7; the match to TRBD1 covers 10 bases. Germline CDR1 and CDR2: KGHSH and LQKENI. CDR3 length equals 16 residues. Trimming removed 1 base from V and 3 bases from J; junction bases left unmatched: 6. In nucleotides, the CDR3 is TGTGCCAGCTCACCACTAGCAGGACAGGGGGACTACGAGCAGTACTTC. Protein product: CASSPLAGQGDYEQYF.

A single count supports this clone. This sequence joins TRBV5-1 and TRBJ1-2; the match to TRBD1 covers 7 bases. The germline V gene encodes CDR1 SGHRS and CDR2 YFSETQ. CDR3 length: 15 amino acids. V shed 2 bases, J shed 7 bases, and the junction held 11 bases outside the gene matches. As DNA, the CDR3 is TGCGCCAGCAGCTTATCAAGGGGCGCAGGGGGTGGCTACACCTTC. Translated, it gives CASSLSRGAGGGYTF. The variable domain in full, completed from reference TRBV5-1 and TRBJ1-2, reads KAGVTQTPRYLIKTRGQQVTLSCSPISGHRSVSWYQQTPGQGLQFLFEYFSETQRNKGNFPGRFSGRQFSNSRSEMNVSTLELGDSALYLCASSLSRGAGGGYTFGSGTRLTVV.

The V and J genes are TRBV4-1 and TRBJ2-1; the match to TRBD2 covers 7 bases. With 4 bases clipped from V and 5 bases from J, the junction kept 8 bases outside the gene matches. Germline loops: CDR1 MGHRA, CDR2 YSYEKL. The CDR3 spans 15 residues. This chain's CDR3 is CASSPNRGVNNEQFF. CDR3 DNA: TGCGCCAGCAGCCCGAACCGGGGGGTCAACAATGAGCAGTTCTTC.

The V and J genes are TRBV10-3 and TRBJ1-5; tentative D call: TRBD1 (5 bases). Germline CDR1 and CDR2: ENHRY and SYGVKD. This CDR3 contains 13 residues. V shed 7 bases and J shed 4 bases, with 11 bases lying between them. This CDR3 reads CAINRDLNQPQHF. The CDR3 region has the DNA TGTGCCATCAATCGGGACTTAAATCAGCCCCAGCATTTT.

V is TRBV5-6 and J is TRBJ2-4; D perhaps matches TRBD2 (6 bases). This CDR3 comprises 14 residues. The V and J ends lost 2 bases and 1 base respectively, with 7 bases between them. Germline V CDR1 and CDR2: SGHDT, YYEEEE. Here the CDR3 DNA reads TGTGCCAGCAGCTTCGGAGGGGCCAAAAACATTCAGTACTTC. The encoded protein is CASSFGGAKNIQYF.